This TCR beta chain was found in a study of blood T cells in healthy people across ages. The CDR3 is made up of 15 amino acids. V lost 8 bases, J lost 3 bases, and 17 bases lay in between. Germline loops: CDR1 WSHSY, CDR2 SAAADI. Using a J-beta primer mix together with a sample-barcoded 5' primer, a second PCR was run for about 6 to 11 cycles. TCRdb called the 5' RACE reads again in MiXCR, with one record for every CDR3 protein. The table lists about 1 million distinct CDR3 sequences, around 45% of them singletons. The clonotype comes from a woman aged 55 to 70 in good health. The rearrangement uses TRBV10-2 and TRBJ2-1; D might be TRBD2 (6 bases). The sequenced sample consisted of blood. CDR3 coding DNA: TGCGCCAGCGTCGGGGGTGTGGGGATCTACAATGAGCAGTTCTTC. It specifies CASVGGVGIYNEQFF.